The sequence of this T cell receptor (beta chain) was determined in a study of identical twins. There were only healthy Caucasians among the donors. The CDR3 is made up of 16 amino acids. Germline CDR1 and CDR2: MGHRA and YSYEKL. The V end lost 3 bases, the J end lost 5 bases, and 17 bases lay between the germline ends. Whole-study findings and limits: A cross-sectional statistical analysis, not follow-up of the same donors, supported the conclusions.

Via MiXCR, TCRdb re-called the 5' RACE reads, giving one row per CDR3 protein. Altogether 1,800,000 or so distinct CDR3 sequences are present, more than 30% being singletons, with the ten largest covering around 0.25%. This clonotype was observed a handful of times. Antigen specificity is unknown. J is TRBJ2-1 and V is TRBV4-1; D gene unclear. Input material: cord blood. This clonotype was obtained from a newborn girl in good health. The CDR3 region has the DNA TGCGCCAGCAGCCATCCCTGGGTGGCGAGGAACAATGAGCAGTTCTTC. As protein: CASSHPWVARNNEQFF.